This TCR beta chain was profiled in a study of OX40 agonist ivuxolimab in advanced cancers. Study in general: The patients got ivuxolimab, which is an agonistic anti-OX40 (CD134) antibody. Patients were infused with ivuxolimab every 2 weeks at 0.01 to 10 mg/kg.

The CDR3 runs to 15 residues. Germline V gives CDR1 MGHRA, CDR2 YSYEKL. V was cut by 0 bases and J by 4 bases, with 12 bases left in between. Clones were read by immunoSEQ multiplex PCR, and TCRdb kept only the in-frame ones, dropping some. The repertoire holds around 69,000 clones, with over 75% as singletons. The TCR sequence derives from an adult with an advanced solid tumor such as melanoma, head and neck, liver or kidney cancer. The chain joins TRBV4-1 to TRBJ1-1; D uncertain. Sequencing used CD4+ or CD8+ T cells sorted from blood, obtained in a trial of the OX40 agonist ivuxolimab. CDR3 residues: CASSQDRPGRTEAFF. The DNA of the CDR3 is TGCGCCAGCAGCCAAGATAGGCCCGGGCGCACTGAAGCTTTCTTT.